A selection of T cell receptor beta chains follows, all from one sample in a study of blood T cell repertoires in COVID-19. The method was immunoSEQ multiplex PCR; TCRdb's version includes in-frame clones alone and lacks a portion of them. The data contain about 140,000 clones, approximately 83% of them singletons. Input material: peripheral blood. These receptors were taken from a human donor in a cohort sampled during active COVID-19. The CDR3 runs from the conserved cysteine through the conserved F or W. Each record gives: V gene, clone size, D gene, J gene, CDR3 DNA, CDR3 protein. A D gene is named only where the DNA matches it firmly. Clone size is not always given. Where it is, it says once, few, many or a class for expanded clones.

v_gene: TRBV27; abundance: .; d_gene: TRBD2; j_gene: TRBJ2-7; CDR3nt: TGTGCCAGCAGTTTCCAGGGACTAGCGGGAGGAGTACAGTACTTC; CDR3aa: CASSFQGLAGGVQYF
v_gene: TRBV5-1; abundance: .; d_gene: .; j_gene: TRBJ2-7; CDR3nt: TGCGCCAGCAGCTTGGTGGGAGGCGAGCAGTACTTC; CDR3aa: CASSLVGGEQYF
v_gene: TRBV27; abundance: .; d_gene: TRBD2; j_gene: TRBJ2-7; CDR3nt: TGTGCCAGCAGGTTCGGGACTAGCGGCTACGAGCAGTACTTC; CDR3aa: CASRFGTSGYEQYF
v_gene: TRBV28; abundance: .; d_gene: .; j_gene: TRBJ1-2; CDR3nt: TGTGCCAGCAGTTTAGGGCTTCCGGGGGGCGGCCCGGGGTATGGCTACACCTTC; CDR3aa: CASSLGLPGGGPGYGYTF
v_gene: TRBV3-1/TRBV3-2; abundance: .; d_gene: TRBD1; j_gene: TRBJ1-4; CDR3nt: TGTGCCAGCAGCCAAGCGGACAGGGTTACTAATGAAAAACTGTTTTTT; CDR3aa: CASSQADRVTNEKLFF
v_gene: TRBV7-6; abundance: once; d_gene: TRBD2; j_gene: TRBJ2-1; CDR3nt: TGTGCCAGCAGCTTAGGAACTAGCGGGAGGGCCAATGAGCAGTTCTTC; CDR3aa: CASSLGTSGRANEQFF
v_gene: TRBV7-2; abundance: .; d_gene: .; j_gene: TRBJ2-5; CDR3nt: TGTGCCAGCACCGTTGGTGTGCAGGAGACCCAGTACTTC; CDR3aa: CASTVGVQETQYF
v_gene: TRBV9; abundance: .; d_gene: .; j_gene: TRBJ1-2; CDR3nt: TGTGCCAGCAGCCCGATCGACAGGCCCTATGGCTACACCTTC; CDR3aa: CASSPIDRPYGYTF
v_gene: TRBV29-1; abundance: .; d_gene: TRBD1; j_gene: TRBJ2-1; CDR3nt: TGCAGCGTTGAGGGGACAGGGTTTGAGCAGTTCTTC; CDR3aa: CSVEGTGFEQFF
v_gene: TRBV5-4; abundance: .; d_gene: TRBD2; j_gene: TRBJ2-2; CDR3nt: TGTGCCAGCAGCTTTGGTAAGACTAGCGGGACGCGCGGGGAGCTGTTTTTT; CDR3aa: CASSFGKTSGTRGELFF
v_gene: TRBV15; abundance: .; d_gene: .; j_gene: TRBJ2-4; CDR3nt: TGTGCCACCAGCAGAGATAGAACGAAAAACATTCAGTACTTC; CDR3aa: CATSRDRTKNIQYF
v_gene: TRBV7-2; abundance: .; d_gene: .; j_gene: TRBJ2-2; CDR3nt: TGTGCCAGCAGCATCCTAGGGAACACCGGGGAGCTGTTTTTT; CDR3aa: CASSILGNTGELFF
v_gene: TRBV25-1; abundance: many; d_gene: TRBD1; j_gene: TRBJ2-7; CDR3nt: TGTGCCAGCAGTGGATCCGGGACAGGGGGCTCCTACGAGCAGTACTTC; CDR3aa: CASSGSGTGGSYEQYF
v_gene: TRBV20-1; abundance: .; d_gene: .; j_gene: TRBJ2-5; CDR3nt: TGCAGTGCTAGTGCCCGGGGAAGAGGAGAGACCCAGTACTTC; CDR3aa: CSASARGRGETQYF
v_gene: TRBV27; abundance: once; d_gene: TRBD1; j_gene: TRBJ2-7; CDR3nt: TGTGCCAGCAGTACAGGGGGCCTATCCTACGAGCAGTACTTC; CDR3aa: CASSTGGLSYEQYF
v_gene: TRBV11-2; abundance: .; d_gene: .; j_gene: TRBJ1-2; CDR3nt: TGTGCCAGCAGCCCGATTCCCGGGGATGGCTACACCTTC; CDR3aa: CASSPIPGDGYTF
v_gene: TRBV3-1/TRBV3-2; abundance: .; d_gene: .; j_gene: TRBJ2-7; CDR3nt: TGTGCCAGCAGCCAAGATCTATCGGTCCGGGAGCAGTACTTC; CDR3aa: CASSQDLSVREQYF
v_gene: TRBV7-8; abundance: few; d_gene: TRBD2; j_gene: TRBJ2-2; CDR3nt: TGTGCCAGCAGCTTACGCGGGAGGGTGGCCGGGGAGCTGTTTTTT; CDR3aa: CASSLRGRVAGELFF
v_gene: TRBV7-2; abundance: .; d_gene: TRBD2; j_gene: TRBJ2-7; CDR3nt: TGTGCCAGCAGCTTAGCGGGACTAGCGGACTACGAGCAGTACTTC; CDR3aa: CASSLAGLADYEQYF
v_gene: TRBV7-6; abundance: .; d_gene: .; j_gene: TRBJ2-7; CDR3nt: TGTGCCAGCAGCCCCGGGACAAGTTACGAGCAGTACTTC; CDR3aa: CASSPGTSYEQYF
v_gene: TRBV29-1; abundance: .; d_gene: TRBD1; j_gene: TRBJ2-7; CDR3nt: TGCAGCGCCAGGACAGGGGGCGCCTACGAGCAGTACTTC; CDR3aa: CSARTGGAYEQYF
v_gene: TRBV6-6; abundance: .; d_gene: .; j_gene: TRBJ1-1; CDR3nt: TGTGCCCTACAGGGCTTGAACACTGAAGCTTTCTTT; CDR3aa: CALQGLNTEAFF
v_gene: TRBV29-1; abundance: .; d_gene: .; j_gene: TRBJ2-1; CDR3nt: TGCAGCGTTGGAGTGACTGCTAACAATGAGCAGTTCTTC; CDR3aa: CSVGVTANNEQFF
v_gene: TRBV6-5; abundance: .; d_gene: .; j_gene: TRBJ2-7; CDR3nt: TGTGCCAGCAGTTACCGGGGGTCCTACGAGCAGTACTTC; CDR3aa: CASSYRGSYEQYF
v_gene: TRBV20-1; abundance: .; d_gene: .; j_gene: TRBJ2-1; CDR3nt: TGCAGTGCAGCGGGCATTGAGCAGTTCTTC; CDR3aa: CSAAGIEQFF
v_gene: TRBV6-6; abundance: few; d_gene: TRBD2; j_gene: TRBJ2-4; CDR3nt: TGTGCCAGCAGTGAGGGAGGGGCGGCCAAAAACATTCAGTACTTC; CDR3aa: CASSEGGAAKNIQYF
v_gene: TRBV27; abundance: .; d_gene: TRBD1; j_gene: TRBJ1-4; CDR3nt: TGTGCCAGCAGTTTAACAGGGGGCATCGATGAAAAACTGTTTTTT; CDR3aa: CASSLTGGIDEKLFF
v_gene: TRBV6-5; abundance: .; d_gene: .; j_gene: TRBJ1-5; CDR3nt: TGTGCCAGCGCCCAGCGAGAGGGACAGCCCCAGCATTTT; CDR3aa: CASAQREGQPQHF
v_gene: TRBV27; abundance: few; d_gene: .; j_gene: TRBJ1-3; CDR3nt: TGTGCCAGCGCTCAGATTGGCAGGGGAGAAAACACCATATATTTT; CDR3aa: CASAQIGRGENTIYF
v_gene: TRBV7-8; abundance: .; d_gene: .; j_gene: TRBJ2-7; CDR3nt: TGTGCCAGCAGCTTAGCGCGGGTGGCGGGACTCGGCTACCAGCAGTACTTC; CDR3aa: CASSLARVAGLGYQQYF
v_gene: TRBV6-2/TRBV6-3; abundance: .; d_gene: TRBD2; j_gene: TRBJ2-3; CDR3nt: TGTGCCAGCAGTTACAATAGACTAGCGGGAGAGGATACGCAGTATTTT; CDR3aa: CASSYNRLAGEDTQYF
v_gene: TRBV28; abundance: .; d_gene: TRBD1; j_gene: TRBJ1-6; CDR3nt: TGTGCCAGCAGTTTACCAGGGGGCGTAGGGTATAATTCACCCCTCCACTTT; CDR3aa: CASSLPGGVGYNSPLHF
v_gene: TRBV6-1; abundance: .; d_gene: TRBD1; j_gene: TRBJ1-3; CDR3nt: TGTGCCAGCAGTGCCGTGGCAGGGGGCTATGGAAACACCATATATTTT; CDR3aa: CASSAVAGGYGNTIYF
v_gene: TRBV19; abundance: .; d_gene: .; j_gene: TRBJ2-2; CDR3nt: TGTGCCAGTAGTCGTCCGGGACAACTGAACACCGGGGAGCTGTTTTTT; CDR3aa: CASSRPGQLNTGELFF
v_gene: TRBV7-8; abundance: .; d_gene: .; j_gene: TRBJ1-5; CDR3nt: TGTGCCAGCAGCCCCGGCAGGGGACAATATCAACCCCAGCATTTT; CDR3aa: CASSPGRGQYQPQHF
v_gene: TRBV19; abundance: .; d_gene: .; j_gene: TRBJ2-1; CDR3nt: TGTGCCAGTAGTATCCGGGAGAGCTCCTACAATGAGCAGTTCTTC; CDR3aa: CASSIRESSYNEQFF
v_gene: TRBV6-5; abundance: .; d_gene: TRBD2; j_gene: TRBJ2-3; CDR3nt: TGTGCCAGCAGACGACCGGGAGGGCCAGATACGCAGTATTTT; CDR3aa: CASRRPGGPDTQYF
v_gene: TRBV16; abundance: .; d_gene: .; j_gene: TRBJ1-3; CDR3nt: TGTGCCAGCAGCCAAGGGCGGGACTCTGGAAACACCATATATTTT; CDR3aa: CASSQGRDSGNTIYF
v_gene: TRBV19; abundance: .; d_gene: TRBD1; j_gene: TRBJ1-2; CDR3nt: TGTGCCAGTAGTCCTAACGACAGGGTCTATGGCTACACCTTC; CDR3aa: CASSPNDRVYGYTF
v_gene: TRBV7-9; abundance: .; d_gene: TRBD1; j_gene: TRBJ1-1; CDR3nt: TGTGCCAGCAGCACACGACAGGGGGCGATGGCTGAAGCTTTCTTT; CDR3aa: CASSTRQGAMAEAFF
v_gene: TRBV20-1; abundance: once; d_gene: .; j_gene: TRBJ2-2; CDR3nt: TGCAGTGCCCTTGTTACCGGGGAGCTGTTTTTT; CDR3aa: CSALVTGELFF
v_gene: TRBV4-1; abundance: once; d_gene: TRBD2; j_gene: TRBJ2-1; CDR3nt: TGCGCCAGCAGCCAAGGGACTAGCGGGGGTTACAATGAGCAGTTCTTC; CDR3aa: CASSQGTSGGYNEQFF
v_gene: TRBV7-9; abundance: .; d_gene: TRBD2; j_gene: TRBJ2-1; CDR3nt: TGTGCCAGCAGCTTAGGCGGGGGAGATGTCAATGAGCAGTTCTTC; CDR3aa: CASSLGGGDVNEQFF
v_gene: TRBV18; abundance: .; d_gene: .; j_gene: TRBJ1-3; CDR3nt: TGTGCCAGCTCACTTGGGGAGCGGGAGTCGAACACCATATATTTT; CDR3aa: CASSLGERESNTIYF
v_gene: TRBV27; abundance: .; d_gene: .; j_gene: TRBJ2-2; CDR3nt: TGTGCCAGCAGTTTCTCCGGGGTTGGCACCGGGGAGCTGTTTTTT; CDR3aa: CASSFSGVGTGELFF
v_gene: TRBV2; abundance: many; d_gene: .; j_gene: TRBJ2-2; CDR3nt: TGTGCCAGCAGTGACTTTCACGTAGCCGGGGAGCTGTTTTTT; CDR3aa: CASSDFHVAGELFF
v_gene: TRBV18; abundance: .; d_gene: .; j_gene: TRBJ2-1; CDR3nt: TGTGCCAGCTCACCACTTCCTAGTTCCCGTGAGCAGTTCTTC; CDR3aa: CASSPLPSSREQFF
v_gene: TRBV5-1; abundance: .; d_gene: .; j_gene: TRBJ2-2; CDR3nt: TGCGCCAGCAGCTTGAGGCAGGTGGGATTCAGGGCCGGGGAGCTGTTTTTT; CDR3aa: CASSLRQVGFRAGELFF
v_gene: TRBV2; abundance: once; d_gene: TRBD1; j_gene: TRBJ2-1; CDR3nt: TGTGCCAGCAGCTCGGGGATCGGGACAGGGAGCTCCTACAATGAGCAGTTCTTC; CDR3aa: CASSSGIGTGSSYNEQFF
v_gene: TRBV7-2; abundance: .; d_gene: .; j_gene: TRBJ2-2; CDR3nt: TGTGCCAGCAGCCTCGGGGGACAGCACACCGGGGAGCTGTTTTTT; CDR3aa: CASSLGGQHTGELFF